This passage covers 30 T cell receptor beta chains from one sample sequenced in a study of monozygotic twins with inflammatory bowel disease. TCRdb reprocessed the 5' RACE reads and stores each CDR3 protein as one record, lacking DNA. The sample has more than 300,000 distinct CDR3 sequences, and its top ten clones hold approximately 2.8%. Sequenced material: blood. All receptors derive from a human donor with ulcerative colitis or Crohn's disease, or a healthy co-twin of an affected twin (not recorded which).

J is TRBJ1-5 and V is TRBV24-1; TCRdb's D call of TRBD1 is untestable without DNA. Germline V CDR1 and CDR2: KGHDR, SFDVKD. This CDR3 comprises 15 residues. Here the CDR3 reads CATSPRGFGNQPQHF.

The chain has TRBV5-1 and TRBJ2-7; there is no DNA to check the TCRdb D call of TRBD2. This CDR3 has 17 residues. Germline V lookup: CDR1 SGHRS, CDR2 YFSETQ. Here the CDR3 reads CASSLAPGTSGGAEQYF.

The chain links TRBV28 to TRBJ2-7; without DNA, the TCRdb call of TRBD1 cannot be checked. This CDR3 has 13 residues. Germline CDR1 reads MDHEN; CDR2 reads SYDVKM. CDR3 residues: CASSTPPMAEQYF.

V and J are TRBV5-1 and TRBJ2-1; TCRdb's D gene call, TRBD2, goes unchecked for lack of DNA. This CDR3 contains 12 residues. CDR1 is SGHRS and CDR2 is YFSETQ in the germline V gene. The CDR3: CASSGLSGGQFF.

CDR3 residues: CAISENRPSYEQYF. V usage is TRBV10-3 and J usage is TRBJ2-7; TCRdb's D call, TRBD1, is unchecked because there is no DNA. The CDR3 length is 14 residues. Germline CDR1 and CDR2: ENHRY and SYGVKD.

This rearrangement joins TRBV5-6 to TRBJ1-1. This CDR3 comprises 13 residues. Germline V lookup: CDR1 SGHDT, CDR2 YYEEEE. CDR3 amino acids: CASSLIGSAEAFF.

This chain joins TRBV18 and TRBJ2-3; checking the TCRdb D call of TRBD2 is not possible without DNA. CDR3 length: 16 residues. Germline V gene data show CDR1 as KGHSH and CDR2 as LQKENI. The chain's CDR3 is CASSPPASGYTDTQYF.

CDR3 residues: CASSLVTPGETQYF. This chain uses TRBV11-2 with TRBJ2-5; TCRdb calls TRBD1, which cannot be checked without DNA. The CDR3 has 14 amino acids. From germline, CDR1 is SGHAT and CDR2 FQNNGV.

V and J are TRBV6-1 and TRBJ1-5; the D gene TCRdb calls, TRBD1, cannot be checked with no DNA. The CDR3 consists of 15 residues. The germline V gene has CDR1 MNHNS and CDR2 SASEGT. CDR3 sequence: CASRRTGVANQPQHF.

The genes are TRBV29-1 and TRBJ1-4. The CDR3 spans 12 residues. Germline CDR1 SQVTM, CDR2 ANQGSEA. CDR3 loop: CSVRQADEKLFF.

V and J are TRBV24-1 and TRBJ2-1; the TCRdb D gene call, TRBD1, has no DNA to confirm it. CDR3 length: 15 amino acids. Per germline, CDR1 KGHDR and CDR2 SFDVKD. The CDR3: CATSDLGGPYNEQFF.

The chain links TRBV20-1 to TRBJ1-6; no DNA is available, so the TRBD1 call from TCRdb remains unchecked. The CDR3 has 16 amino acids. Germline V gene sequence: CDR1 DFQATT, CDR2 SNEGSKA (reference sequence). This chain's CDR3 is CSARDRDWSYNSPLHF.

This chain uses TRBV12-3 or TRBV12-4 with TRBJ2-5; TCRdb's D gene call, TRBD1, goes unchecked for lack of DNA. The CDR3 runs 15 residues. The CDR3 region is CASSFRGGGWETQYF.

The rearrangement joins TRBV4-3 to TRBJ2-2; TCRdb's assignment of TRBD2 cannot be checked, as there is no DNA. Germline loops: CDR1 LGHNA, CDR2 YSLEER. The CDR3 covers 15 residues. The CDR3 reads CASRAGPANTGELFF.

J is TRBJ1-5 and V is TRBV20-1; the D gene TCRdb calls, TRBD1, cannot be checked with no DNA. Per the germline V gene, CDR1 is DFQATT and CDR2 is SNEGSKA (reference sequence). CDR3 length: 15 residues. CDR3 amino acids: CSARTGAHSNQPQHF.

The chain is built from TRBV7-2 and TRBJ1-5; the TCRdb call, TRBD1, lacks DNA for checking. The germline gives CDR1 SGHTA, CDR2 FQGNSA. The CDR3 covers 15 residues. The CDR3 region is CASSFRGASNQPQHF.

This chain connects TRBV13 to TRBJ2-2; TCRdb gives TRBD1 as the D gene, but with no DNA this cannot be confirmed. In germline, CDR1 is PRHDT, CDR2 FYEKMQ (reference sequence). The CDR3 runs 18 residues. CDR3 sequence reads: CASTTRGRGLSNTGELFF.

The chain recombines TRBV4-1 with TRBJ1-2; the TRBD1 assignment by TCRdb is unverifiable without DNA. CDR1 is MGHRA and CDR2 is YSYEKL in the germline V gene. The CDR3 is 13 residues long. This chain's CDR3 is CASTIGQGFGYTF.

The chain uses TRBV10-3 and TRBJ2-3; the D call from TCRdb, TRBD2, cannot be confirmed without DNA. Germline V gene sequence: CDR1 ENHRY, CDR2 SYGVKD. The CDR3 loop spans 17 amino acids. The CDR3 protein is CAISESVSGGYTDTQYF.

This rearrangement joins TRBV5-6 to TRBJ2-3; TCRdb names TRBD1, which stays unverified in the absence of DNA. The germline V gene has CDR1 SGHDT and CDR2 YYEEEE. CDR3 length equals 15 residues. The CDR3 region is CASILGGGSTDTQYF.

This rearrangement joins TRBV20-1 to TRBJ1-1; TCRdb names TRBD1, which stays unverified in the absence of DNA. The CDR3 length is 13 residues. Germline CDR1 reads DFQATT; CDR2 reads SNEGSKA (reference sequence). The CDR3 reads CSAPTGQVTEAFF.

CDR3 sequence reads: CAWSRDRGKYSNQPQHF. The chain recombines TRBV30 with TRBJ1-5; checking the TCRdb D call of TRBD1 is not possible without DNA. The CDR3 is 17 residues long. Per the germline V gene, CDR1 is GTSNPN and CDR2 is SVGIG (reference sequence).

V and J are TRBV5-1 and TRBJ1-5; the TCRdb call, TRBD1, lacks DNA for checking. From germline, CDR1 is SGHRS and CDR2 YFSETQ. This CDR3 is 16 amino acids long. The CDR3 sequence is CASSFFPQGSNQPQHF. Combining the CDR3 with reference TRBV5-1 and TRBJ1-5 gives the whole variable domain KAGVTQTPRYLIKTRGQQVTLSCSPISGHRSVSWYQQTPGQGLQFLFEYFSETQRNKGNFPGRFSGRQFSNSRSEMNVSTLELGDSALYLCASSFFPQGSNQPQHFGDGTRLSIL.

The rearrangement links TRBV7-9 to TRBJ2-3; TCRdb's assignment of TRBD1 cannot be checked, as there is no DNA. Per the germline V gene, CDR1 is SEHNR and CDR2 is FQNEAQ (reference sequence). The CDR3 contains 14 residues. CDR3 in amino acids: CASSTRTGADTQYF.

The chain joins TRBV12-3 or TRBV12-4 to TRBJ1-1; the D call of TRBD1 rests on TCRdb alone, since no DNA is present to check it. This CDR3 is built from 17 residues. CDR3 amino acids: CASSSKSQGKATTEAFF.

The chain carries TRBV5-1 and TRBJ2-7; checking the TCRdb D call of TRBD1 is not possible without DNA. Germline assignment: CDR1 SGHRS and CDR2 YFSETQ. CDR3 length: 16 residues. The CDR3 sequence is CASSFTPGSQSYEQYF.

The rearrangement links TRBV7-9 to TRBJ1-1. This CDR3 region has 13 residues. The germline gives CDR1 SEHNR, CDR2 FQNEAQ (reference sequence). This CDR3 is CASSLAEKYEAFF.

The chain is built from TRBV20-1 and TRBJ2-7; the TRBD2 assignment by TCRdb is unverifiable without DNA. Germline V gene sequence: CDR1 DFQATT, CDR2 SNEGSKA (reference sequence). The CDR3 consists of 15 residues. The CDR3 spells CSARWGQRGGGEQYF.

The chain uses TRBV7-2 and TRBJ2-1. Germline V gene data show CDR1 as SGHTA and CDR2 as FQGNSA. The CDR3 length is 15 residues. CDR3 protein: CASSRFDARDPEERF.

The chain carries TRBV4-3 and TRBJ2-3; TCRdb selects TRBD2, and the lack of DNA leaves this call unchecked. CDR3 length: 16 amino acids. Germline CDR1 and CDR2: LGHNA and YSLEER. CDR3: CASSLRGGASTDTQYF.